Presented here are 11 T cell receptor beta chains from one specimen sequenced in a study of cytomegalovirus exposure and HLA in healthy donors. The PCR was carried out with 60 Vbeta primers and 13 Jbeta primers. Clones were read by immunoSEQ multiplex PCR, and TCRdb kept only the in-frame ones, dropping some. The sample records 75,000 to 100,000 clones, roughly 77% being singletons. Sequencing was carried out using PBMCs. Receptor source: a man under 40 in good health and CMV-seronegative.

The rearrangement links TRBV30 to TRBJ1-6; weak D call: TRBD1 (5 bases). CDR3 size: 13 residues. Trimming removed 0 bases from V and 7 bases from J, with 7 bases in between. The germline gives CDR1 GTSNPN, CDR2 SVGIG (reference sequence). CDR3 protein: CAWSVAGNSPLHF. The CDR3 DNA sequence: TGTGCCTGGAGTGTAGCAGGGAATTCACCCCTCCACTTT.

The rearrangement joins TRBV9 to TRBJ1-2; the match to TRBD1 covers 11 bases. This CDR3 is built from 15 residues. J lost 2 bases, V lost 2 bases, and 2 bases had no gene match. Germline CDR1 reads SGDLS; CDR2 reads YYNGEE. CDR3 sequence reads: CASSVGQGVNYGYTF. CDR3 nucleotides: TGTGCCAGCAGCGTGGGACAGGGGGTGAACTATGGCTACACCTTC.

This clone was recorded once. V gene TRBV6-1 combines with J gene TRBJ1-4; TRBD1 agrees at 8 bases. CDR1 is MNHNS, CDR2 SASEGT, per germline. The V and J ends lost 6 bases and 13 bases, in that order; junction bases with no gene match: 16. The CDR3 runs 15 residues. The CDR3 DNA follows: TGTGCCAGCAGCGGCGATGGGACAGGATCATTACCACTGTTTTTT. Translation gives CASSGDGTGSLPLFF.

This chain uses TRBV28 with TRBJ2-1, with TRBD1 identical over 7 bases. The germline gives CDR1 MDHEN, CDR2 SYDVKM. The V and J ends lost 4 bases and 4 bases, in that order; junction bases with no gene match: 1. This CDR3 region has 13 residues. The CDR3, as DNA: TGTGCCAGCAGTTGGGACAGTTACAATGAGCAGTTCTTC. It translates to CASSWDSYNEQFF.

With respect to this clone: One end of the junction does not line up with germline, which may come from a read error. The chain links TRBV7-7 to TRBJ2-1; 7 positions agree with TRBD2. The V gene's germline CDR1 is SSHAT and CDR2 FNYEAQ (reference sequence). The CDR3 consists of 15 residues. CDR3 protein: CASSRLASCNNEQFF. The CDR3 nucleotides read TGTGCTAGCAGCCGACTAGCCTCTTGTAACAATGAGCAGTTCTTC.

The genes are TRBV7-2 and TRBJ1-2, with 8 nucleotides matching TRBD1. Germline values: CDR1 SGHTA, CDR2 FQGNSA. The CDR3 is 17 residues long. Trimming removed 4 bases from V and 5 bases from J; junction bases left unmatched: 15. CDR3 DNA sequence: TGTGCCAGCAGCTCCCCTCCGGACAGGGCGGATTGGTATGGCTACACCTTC. This encodes CASSSPPDRADWYGYTF.

CDR3 sequence (DNA): TGTGCCAGCAGTGTGTCGGGGGGGCAAGCCGAAGCTTTCTTT. Amino acids: CASSVSGGQAEAFF. The rearrangement links TRBV6-4 to TRBJ1-1, with D perhaps TRBD1 (6 bases). The V end was cut by 4 bases, the J end by 8 bases, with 17 bases between. Germline CDR1 reads MRHNA; CDR2 reads SNTAGT. The CDR3 spans 14 residues.

This sequence joins TRBV5-1 and TRBJ1-5, with D possibly being TRBD1 (5 bases). The CDR3 is 15 amino acids. The germline V gene encodes CDR1 SGHRS and CDR2 YFSETQ. Between the trimmed V and J ends, which lost 4 bases and 0 bases, there was a span of 11 bases. The CDR3 protein is CASSPGLSSNQPQHF. The CDR3 nucleotides are TGCGCCAGCAGCCCGGGACTCTCTAGCAATCAGCCCCAGCATTTT.

This clone was counted once. The chain combines TRBV2 with TRBJ1-2; tentative D call: TRBD1 (6 bases). The V gene lost 7 bases and the J gene lost 1 base, with 13 bases spanning the gap. The CDR3 totals 14 residues. Germline V CDR1 and CDR2: SNHLY, FYNNEI. CDR3 sequence reads: CASTLDRLNYGYTF. For the CDR3, the DNA is TGTGCCAGCACCTTGGACAGACTTAACTATGGCTACACCTTC.

This sequence joins TRBV18 and TRBJ2-7, with TRBD2 identical over 9 bases. The length of the CDR3 is 15 residues. J was trimmed by 3 bases and V by 3 bases; bases with no gene match: 6. Germline-derived CDR1 and CDR2 are KGHSH and LQKENI. CDR3 loop: CASSPVAGGYYEQYF. CDR3 coding DNA: TGTGCCAGCTCACCTGTGGCGGGGGGGTACTACGAGCAGTACTTC.

V gene TRBV18 combines with J gene TRBJ1-1, with 7 bases matching TRBD1. After removal of 1 base from V and 2 bases from J, the junction contained 10 bases not matched to a gene. From germline, CDR1 is KGHSH and CDR2 LQKENI. The CDR3 length is 17 residues. The chain's CDR3 is CASSPLTGMRTNTEAFF. In nucleotides, the CDR3 is TGTGCCAGCTCACCACTGACAGGGATGAGAACAAACACTGAAGCTTTCTTT.